This T cell receptor (beta chain) was sequenced for a study of CD8 T cells in ankylosing spondylitis. Findings and limits, study-wide: A TCR beta motif made of several highly homologous variants seemed typical of ankylosing spondylitis blood. Reactive arthritis synovial fluid and blood previously showed some of these motif variants. Clones linked to disease were reported to show significant enrichment in matched ankylosing spondylitis synovial fluid.

This clonotype has at least ten counts. The target antigen is unknown. The ends were cut back, 0 bases at V and 0 bases at J, with 9 bases in the middle. This CDR3 spans 16 amino acids. The authors made TCR beta libraries by quantitative 5'-RACE with molecular barcodes. Via MiXCR, TCRdb re-called the 5' RACE reads, giving one row per CDR3 protein. The table shows around 150,000 distinct CDR3 sequences, with about an eighth occurring only once. Sequences were obtained from blood, either unsorted or a sorted T cell fraction (not recorded which). This chain connects TRBV12-3 or TRBV12-4 to TRBJ1-5; a weak D match, TRBD1 (5 bases). The clonotype comes from a female donor with ankylosing spondylitis or in good health (not recorded which). CDR3 sequence (DNA): TGTGCCAGCAGTTTAGCGCAGGGATATAGCAATCAGCCCCAGCATTTT. Translated: CASSLAQGYSNQPQHF.